Reported below is one TCR beta chain. Clones were sequenced by immunoSEQ multiplex PCR, and TCRdb holds only the in-frame ones, with some missing. Of roughly 80,000 clones listed, 91% are singletons. The germline V gene has CDR1 LNHDA and CDR2 SQIVND (reference sequence). There are 17 residues in the CDR3. J was trimmed by 1 base and V by 6 bases; bases with no gene match: 8. The data stem from a study of blood T cell repertoires in COVID-19. The wider study: There were acute and convalescent COVID-19 samples, and they came from the United States, Italy and Spain. Sources were T cells, B-cell-depleted T cells, or PBMCs; the material itself was cDNA or gDNA.

Sequences were obtained from peripheral blood. The chain uses TRBV19 and TRBJ1-5; TRBD1 matches at 11 bases. This sequence originates from a woman aged 45-65 years in a cohort sampled during active COVID-19. CDR3 sequence: CASSWTGGKLSNQPQHF. CDR3 coding DNA: TGTGCCAGTAGCTGGACAGGGGGCAAGTTGAGCAATCAGCCCCAGCATTTT. The full variable domain, in which reference TRBV19 and TRBJ1-5 provide the parts outside the CDR3, is DGGITQSPKYLFRKEGQNVTLSCEQNLNHDAMYWYRQDPGQGLRLIYYSQIVNDFQKGDIAEGYSVSREKKESFPLTVTSAQKNPTAFYLCASSWTGGKLSNQPQHFGDGTRLSIL.